The T cell receptor (beta chain) under discussion was sequenced for a study of CD8 T cells in ankylosing spondylitis. This clonotype came up many times. Its antigen is unknown. Overall study findings and caveats: A TCR beta motif made of roughly eight highly homologous variants seemed typical of ankylosing spondylitis blood. From matched ankylosing spondylitis synovial fluid, disease-linked clones were reportedly recovered at significantly enriched levels.

Each CDR3 protein is one row after TCRdb ran MiXCR on the 5' RACE reads. The sample contains some 250,000 distinct CDR3 sequences, 8% to 9.5% of which appear only once. Trimming pared 6 bases from V and 2 bases from J, leaving 11 bases between. Germline V gene data show CDR1 as SGHNT and CDR2 as YYREEE (reference sequence). The CDR3 extends over 13 amino acids. The sequencing sample was made of blood, either unsorted or a sorted T cell fraction (not recorded which). The sequence came from a male donor with ankylosing spondylitis or in good health (not recorded which). The chain joins TRBV5-4 to TRBJ1-1; D unclear. In DNA form, the CDR3 reads TGTGCCAGCACCAAAGGTACCAACACTGAAGCTTTCTTT. This sequence encodes CASTKGTNTEAFF. Using reference TRBV5-4 and TRBJ1-1 for the parts outside the CDR3, the full variable domain is ETGVTQSPTHLIKTRGQQVTLRCSSQSGHNTVSWYQQALGQGPQFIFQYYREEENGRGNFPPRFSGLQFPNYSSELNVNALELDDSALYLCASTKGTNTEAFFGQGTRLTVV.